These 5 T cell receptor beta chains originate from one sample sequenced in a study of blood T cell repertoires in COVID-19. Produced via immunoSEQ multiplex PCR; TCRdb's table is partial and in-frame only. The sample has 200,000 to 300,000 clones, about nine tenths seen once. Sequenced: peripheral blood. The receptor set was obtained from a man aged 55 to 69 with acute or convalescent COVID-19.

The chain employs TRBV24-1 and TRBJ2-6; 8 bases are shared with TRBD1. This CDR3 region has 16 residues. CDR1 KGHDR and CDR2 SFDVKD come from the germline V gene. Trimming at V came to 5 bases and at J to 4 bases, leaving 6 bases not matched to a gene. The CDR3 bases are TGTGCCACCAGTGCCCCGGACAGGGCGGGGGCCAACGTCCTGACTTTC. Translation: CATSAPDRAGANVLTF.

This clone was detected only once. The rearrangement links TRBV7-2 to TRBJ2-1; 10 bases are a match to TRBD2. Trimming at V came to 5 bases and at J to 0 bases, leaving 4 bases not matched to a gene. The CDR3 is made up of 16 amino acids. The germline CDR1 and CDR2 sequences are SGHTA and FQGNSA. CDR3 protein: CASSTSGISSYNEQFF. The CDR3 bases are TGTGCCAGCAGCACTAGCGGGATAAGCTCCTACAATGAGCAGTTCTTC.

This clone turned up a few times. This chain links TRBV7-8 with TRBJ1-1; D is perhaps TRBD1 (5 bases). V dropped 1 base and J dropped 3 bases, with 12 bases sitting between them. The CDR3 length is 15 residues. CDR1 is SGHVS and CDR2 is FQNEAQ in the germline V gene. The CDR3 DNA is TGTGCCAGCAGCTTAGAGGCGGAGGGGTACACTGAAGCTTTCTTT. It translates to CASSLEAEGYTEAFF.

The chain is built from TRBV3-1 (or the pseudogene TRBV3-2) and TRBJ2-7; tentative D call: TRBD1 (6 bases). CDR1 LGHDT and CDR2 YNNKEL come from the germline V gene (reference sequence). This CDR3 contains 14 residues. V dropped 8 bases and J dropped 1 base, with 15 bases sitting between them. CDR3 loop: CASSRMGQSYEQYF. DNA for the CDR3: TGTGCCAGCTCTCGAATGGGACAATCCTACGAGCAGTACTTC.

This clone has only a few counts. CDR3 sequence reads: CASSLNLGGNTIYF. The CDR3 DNA is TGTGCCAGCAGCTTAAACCTCGGGGGAAACACCATATATTTT. The chain uses TRBV11-2 and TRBJ1-3; unclear D gene. Germline V gene data show CDR1 as SGHAT and CDR2 as FQNNGV. This CDR3 comprises 14 residues. V was trimmed by 2 bases and J by 4 bases, leaving 9 bases between them.